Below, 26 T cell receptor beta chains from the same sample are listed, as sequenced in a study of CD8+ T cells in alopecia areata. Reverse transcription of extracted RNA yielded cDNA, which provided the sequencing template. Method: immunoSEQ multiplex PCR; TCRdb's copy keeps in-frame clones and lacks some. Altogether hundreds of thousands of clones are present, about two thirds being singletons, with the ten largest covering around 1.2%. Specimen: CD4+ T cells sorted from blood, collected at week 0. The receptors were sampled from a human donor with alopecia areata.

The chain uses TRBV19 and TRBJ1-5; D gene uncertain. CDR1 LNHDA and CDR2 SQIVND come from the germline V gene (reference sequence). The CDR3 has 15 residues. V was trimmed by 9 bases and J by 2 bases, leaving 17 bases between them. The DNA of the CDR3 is TGTGCCAGCAGTGGGCCCAGTAGGGGCAATCAGCCCCAGCATTTT. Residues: CASSGPSRGNQPQHF.

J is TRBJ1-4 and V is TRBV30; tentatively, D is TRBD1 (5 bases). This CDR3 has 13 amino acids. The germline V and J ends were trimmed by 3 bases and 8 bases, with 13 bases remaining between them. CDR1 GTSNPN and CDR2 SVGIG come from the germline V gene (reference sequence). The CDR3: CAWRPGGWEKLFF. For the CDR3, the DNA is TGTGCCTGGAGGCCCGGGGGTTGGGAAAAACTGTTTTTT.

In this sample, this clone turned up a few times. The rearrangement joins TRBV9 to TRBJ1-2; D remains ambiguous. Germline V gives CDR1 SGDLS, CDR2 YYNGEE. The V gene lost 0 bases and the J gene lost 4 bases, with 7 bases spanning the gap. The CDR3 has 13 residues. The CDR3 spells CASSVGGSYGYTF. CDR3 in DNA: TGTGCCAGCAGCGTAGGAGGGTCCTATGGCTACACCTTC.

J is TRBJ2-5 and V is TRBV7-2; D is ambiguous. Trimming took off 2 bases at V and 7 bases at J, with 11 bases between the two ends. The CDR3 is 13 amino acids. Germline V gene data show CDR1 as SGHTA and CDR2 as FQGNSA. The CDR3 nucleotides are TGTGCCAGCAGCTTAACGGAAACGGGGACCCAGTACTTC. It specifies CASSLTETGTQYF.

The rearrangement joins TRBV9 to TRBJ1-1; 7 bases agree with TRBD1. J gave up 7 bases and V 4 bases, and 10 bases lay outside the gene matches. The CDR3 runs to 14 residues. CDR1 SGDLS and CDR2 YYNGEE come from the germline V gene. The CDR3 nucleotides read TGTGCCAGCAGCCCCTCCAAAAGGGACAGTGAAGCTTTCTTT. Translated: CASSPSKRDSEAFF.

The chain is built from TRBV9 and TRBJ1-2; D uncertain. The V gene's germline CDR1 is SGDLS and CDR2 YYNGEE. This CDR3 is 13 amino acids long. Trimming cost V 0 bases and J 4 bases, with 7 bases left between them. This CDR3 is CASSVEDGYGYTF. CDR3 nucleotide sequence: TGTGCCAGCAGCGTAGAGGACGGCTATGGCTACACCTTC.

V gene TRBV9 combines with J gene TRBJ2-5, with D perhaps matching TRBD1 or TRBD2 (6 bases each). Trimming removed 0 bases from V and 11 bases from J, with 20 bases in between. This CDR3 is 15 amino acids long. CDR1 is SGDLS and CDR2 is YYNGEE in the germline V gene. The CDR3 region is CASSVAQGTASEQYF. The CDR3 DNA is TGTGCCAGCAGCGTAGCTCAGGGGACTGCCTCTGAGCAGTACTTC.

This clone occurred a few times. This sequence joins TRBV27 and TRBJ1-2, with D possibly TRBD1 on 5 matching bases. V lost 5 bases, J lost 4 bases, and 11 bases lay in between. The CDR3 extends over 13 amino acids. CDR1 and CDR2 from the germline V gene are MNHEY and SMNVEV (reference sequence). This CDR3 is CASSQGGGYGYTF. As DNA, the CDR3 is TGTGCCAGCAGTCAGGGTGGAGGCTATGGCTACACCTTC.

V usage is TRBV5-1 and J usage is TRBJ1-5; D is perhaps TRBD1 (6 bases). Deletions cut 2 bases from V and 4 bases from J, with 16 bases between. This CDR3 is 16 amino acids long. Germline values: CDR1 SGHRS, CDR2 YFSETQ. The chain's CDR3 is CASSFGGGARNQPQHF. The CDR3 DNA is TGCGCCAGCAGCTTCGGTGGGGGGGCGAGAAATCAGCCCCAGCATTTT.

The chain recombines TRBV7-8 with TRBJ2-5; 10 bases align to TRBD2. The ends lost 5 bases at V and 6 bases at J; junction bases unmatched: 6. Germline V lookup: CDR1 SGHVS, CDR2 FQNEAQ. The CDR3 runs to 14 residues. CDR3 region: CASSMVAGGKTQYF. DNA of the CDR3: TGTGCCAGCAGCATGGTAGCGGGGGGAAAGACCCAGTACTTC.

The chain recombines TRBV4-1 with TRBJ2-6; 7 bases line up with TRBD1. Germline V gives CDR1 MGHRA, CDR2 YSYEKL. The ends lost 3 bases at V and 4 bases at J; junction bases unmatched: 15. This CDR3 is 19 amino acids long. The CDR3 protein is CASSHLLRKTGSGANVLTF. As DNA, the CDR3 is TGCGCCAGCAGCCATCTACTACGAAAGACAGGGTCGGGGGCCAACGTCCTGACTTTC.

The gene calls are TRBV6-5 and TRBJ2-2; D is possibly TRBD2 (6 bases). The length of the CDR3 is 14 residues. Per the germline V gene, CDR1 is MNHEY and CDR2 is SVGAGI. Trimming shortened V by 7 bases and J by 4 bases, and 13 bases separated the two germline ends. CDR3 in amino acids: CASTRGIITGELFF. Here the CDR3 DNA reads TGTGCCAGCACTCGCGGGATAATCACCGGGGAGCTGTTTTTT.

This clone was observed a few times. CDR3: CSVGYPNSNQPQHF. The DNA of the CDR3 is TGCAGCGTTGGGTATCCGAATAGCAATCAGCCCCAGCATTTT. The chain is built from TRBV29-1 and TRBJ1-5; D not resolved. CDR3 size: 14 residues. Trimming left V 4 bases short and J 0 bases short, with 10 bases between. Germline CDR1 and CDR2: SQVTM and ANQGSEA.

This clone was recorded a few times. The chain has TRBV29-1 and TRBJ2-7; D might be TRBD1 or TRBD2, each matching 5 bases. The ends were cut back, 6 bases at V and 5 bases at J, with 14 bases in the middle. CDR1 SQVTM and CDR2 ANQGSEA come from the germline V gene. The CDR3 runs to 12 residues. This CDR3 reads CSVPVGTDEQYF. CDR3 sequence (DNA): TGCAGCGTCCCCGTGGGGACGGACGAGCAGTACTTC.

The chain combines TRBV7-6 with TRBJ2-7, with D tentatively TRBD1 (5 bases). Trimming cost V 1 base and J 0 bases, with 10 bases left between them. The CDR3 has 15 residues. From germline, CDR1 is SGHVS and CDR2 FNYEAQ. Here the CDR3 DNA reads TGTGCCAGCAGCTTAGGCAGCAGGGTCTCCTACGAGCAGTACTTC. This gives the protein CASSLGSRVSYEQYF.

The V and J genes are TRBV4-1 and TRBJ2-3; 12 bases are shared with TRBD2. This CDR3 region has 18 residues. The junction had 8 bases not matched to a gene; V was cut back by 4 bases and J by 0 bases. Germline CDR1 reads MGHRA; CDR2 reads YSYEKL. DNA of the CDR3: TGCGCCAGCAGCCCGAGACTAGCGGGGGACCCTAGCACAGATACGCAGTATTTT. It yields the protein CASSPRLAGDPSTDTQYF.

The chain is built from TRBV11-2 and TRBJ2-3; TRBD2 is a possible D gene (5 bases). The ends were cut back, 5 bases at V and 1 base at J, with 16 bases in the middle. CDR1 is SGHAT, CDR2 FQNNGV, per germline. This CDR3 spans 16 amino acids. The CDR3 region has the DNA TGTGCCAGCAGCCGTTTGGGGAGAGTCGGCACAGATACGCAGTATTTT. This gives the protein CASSRLGRVGTDTQYF.

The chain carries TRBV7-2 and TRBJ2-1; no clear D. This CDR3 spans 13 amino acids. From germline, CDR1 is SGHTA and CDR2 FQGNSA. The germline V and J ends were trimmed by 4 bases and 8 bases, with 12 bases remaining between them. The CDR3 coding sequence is TGTGCCAGCAGCTGGGGTTTGTATGATGAGCAGTTCTTC. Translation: CASSWGLYDEQFF.

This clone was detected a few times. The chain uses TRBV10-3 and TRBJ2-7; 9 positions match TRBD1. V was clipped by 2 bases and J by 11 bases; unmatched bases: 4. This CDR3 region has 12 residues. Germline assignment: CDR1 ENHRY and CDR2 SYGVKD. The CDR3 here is CAISEGDREEYF. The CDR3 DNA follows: TGTGCCATCAGTGAGGGGGACAGGGAGGAGTACTTC.

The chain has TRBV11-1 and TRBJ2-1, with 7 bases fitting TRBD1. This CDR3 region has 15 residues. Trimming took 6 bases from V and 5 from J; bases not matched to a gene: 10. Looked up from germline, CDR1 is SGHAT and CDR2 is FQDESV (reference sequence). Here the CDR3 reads CASRPRQGHDNEQFF. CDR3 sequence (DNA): TGTGCCAGCAGACCACGACAGGGTCATGACAATGAGCAGTTCTTC.

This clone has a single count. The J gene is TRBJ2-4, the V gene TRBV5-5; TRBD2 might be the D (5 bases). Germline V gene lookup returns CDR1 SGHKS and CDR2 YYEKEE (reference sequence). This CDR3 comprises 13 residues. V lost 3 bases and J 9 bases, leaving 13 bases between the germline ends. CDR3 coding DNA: TGTGCCAGCAGCTCCGCGGACTCAGGCATTCAGTACTTC. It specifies CASSSADSGIQYF.

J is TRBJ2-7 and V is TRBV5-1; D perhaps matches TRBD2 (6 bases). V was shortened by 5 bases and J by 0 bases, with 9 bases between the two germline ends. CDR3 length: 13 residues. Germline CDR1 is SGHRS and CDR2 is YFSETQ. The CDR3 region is CASSRGSSYEQYF. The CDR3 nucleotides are TGCGCCAGCAGTCGGGGGAGCTCCTACGAGCAGTACTTC.

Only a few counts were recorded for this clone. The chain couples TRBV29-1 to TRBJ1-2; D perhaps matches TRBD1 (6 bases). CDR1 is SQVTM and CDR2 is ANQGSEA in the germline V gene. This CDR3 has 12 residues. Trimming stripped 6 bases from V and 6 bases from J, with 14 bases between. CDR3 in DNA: TGCAGCGTCGAGACAGGTCTAAATGGCTACACCTTC. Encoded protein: CSVETGLNGYTF. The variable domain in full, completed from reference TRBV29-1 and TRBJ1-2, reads SAVISQKPSRDICQRGTSLTIQCQVDSQVTMMFWYRQQPGQSLTLIATANQGSEATYESGFVIDKFPISRPNLTFSTLTVSNMSPEDSSIYLCSVETGLNGYTFGSGTRLTVV.

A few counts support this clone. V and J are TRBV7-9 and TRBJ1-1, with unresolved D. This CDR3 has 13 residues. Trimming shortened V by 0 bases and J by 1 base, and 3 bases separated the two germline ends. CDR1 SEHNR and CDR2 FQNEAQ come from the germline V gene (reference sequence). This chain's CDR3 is CASSLAGNTEAFF. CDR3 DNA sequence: TGTGCCAGCAGCTTAGCAGGGAACACTGAAGCTTTCTTT.

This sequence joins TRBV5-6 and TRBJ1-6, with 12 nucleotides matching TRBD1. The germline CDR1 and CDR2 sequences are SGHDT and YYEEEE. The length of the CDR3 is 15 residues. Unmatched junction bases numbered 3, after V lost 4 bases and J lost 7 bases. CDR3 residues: CASSGTGGLNSPLHF. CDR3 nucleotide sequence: TGTGCCAGCAGCGGGACAGGGGGCTTGAATTCACCCCTCCACTTT.

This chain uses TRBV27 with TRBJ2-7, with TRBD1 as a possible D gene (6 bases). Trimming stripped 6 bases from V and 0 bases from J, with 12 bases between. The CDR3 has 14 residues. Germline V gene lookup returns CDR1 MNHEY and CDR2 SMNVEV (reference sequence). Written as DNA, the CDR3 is TGTGCCAGCAGATTTACAGGGCACTCCTACGAGCAGTACTTC. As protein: CASRFTGHSYEQYF.